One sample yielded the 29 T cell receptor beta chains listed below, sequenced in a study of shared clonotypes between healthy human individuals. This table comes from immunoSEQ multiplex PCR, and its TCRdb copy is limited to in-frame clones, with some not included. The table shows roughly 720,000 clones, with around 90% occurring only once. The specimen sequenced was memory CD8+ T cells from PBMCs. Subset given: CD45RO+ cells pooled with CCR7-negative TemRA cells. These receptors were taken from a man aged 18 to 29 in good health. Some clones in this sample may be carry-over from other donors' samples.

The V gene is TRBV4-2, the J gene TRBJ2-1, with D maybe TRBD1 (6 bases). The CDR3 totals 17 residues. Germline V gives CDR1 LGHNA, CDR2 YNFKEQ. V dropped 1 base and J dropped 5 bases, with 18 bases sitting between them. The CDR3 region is CASSQVIIIGTHNEQFF. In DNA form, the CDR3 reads TGTGCCAGCAGCCAAGTCATTATTATTGGGACACACAATGAGCAGTTCTTC.

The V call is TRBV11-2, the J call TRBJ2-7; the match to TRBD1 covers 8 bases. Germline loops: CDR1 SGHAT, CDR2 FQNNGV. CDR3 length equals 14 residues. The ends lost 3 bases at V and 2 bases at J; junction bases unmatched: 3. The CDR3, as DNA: TGTGCCAGCAGCTTCCGGGACAGGCCCTACGAGCAGTACTTC. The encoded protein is CASSFRDRPYEQYF.

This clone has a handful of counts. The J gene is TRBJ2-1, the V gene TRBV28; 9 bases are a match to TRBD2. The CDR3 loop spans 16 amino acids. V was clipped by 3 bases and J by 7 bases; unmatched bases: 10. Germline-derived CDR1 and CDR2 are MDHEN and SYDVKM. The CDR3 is CASSFVREGLGNEQFF. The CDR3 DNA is TGTGCCAGCAGTTTCGTGCGGGAGGGCCTTGGTAATGAGCAGTTCTTC.

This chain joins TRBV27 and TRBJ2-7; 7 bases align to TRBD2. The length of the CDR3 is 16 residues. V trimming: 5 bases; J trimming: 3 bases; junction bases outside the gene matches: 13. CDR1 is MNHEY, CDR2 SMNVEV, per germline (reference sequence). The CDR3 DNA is TGTGCCAGCAGTGAGACCGCCGGGACTATCCGCTACGAGCAGTACTTC. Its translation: CASSETAGTIRYEQYF.

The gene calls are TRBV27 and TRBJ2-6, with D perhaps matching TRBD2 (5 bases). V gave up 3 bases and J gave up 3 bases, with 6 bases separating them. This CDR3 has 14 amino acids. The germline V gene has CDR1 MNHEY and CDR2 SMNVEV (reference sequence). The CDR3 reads CASSFSVGANVLTF. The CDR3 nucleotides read TGTGCCAGCAGTTTTAGCGTTGGGGCCAACGTCCTGACTTTC.

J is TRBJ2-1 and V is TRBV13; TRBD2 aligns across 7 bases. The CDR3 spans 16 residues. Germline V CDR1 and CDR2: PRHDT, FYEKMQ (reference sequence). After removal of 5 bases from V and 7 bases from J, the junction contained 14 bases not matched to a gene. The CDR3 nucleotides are TGTGCCAGCAGCCAACGCCGACTAGCCGGAAATAATGAGCAGTTCTTC. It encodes CASSQRRLAGNNEQFF.

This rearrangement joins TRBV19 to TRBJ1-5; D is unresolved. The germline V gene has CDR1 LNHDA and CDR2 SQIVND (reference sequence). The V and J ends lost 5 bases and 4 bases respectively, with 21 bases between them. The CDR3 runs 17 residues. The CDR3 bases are TGTGCCAGTAGTCAAGCTCTCCGGCCGGCCCGAAATCAGCCCCAGCATTTT. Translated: CASSQALRPARNQPQHF. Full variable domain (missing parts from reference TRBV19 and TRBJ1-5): DGGITQSPKYLFRKEGQNVTLSCEQNLNHDAMYWYRQDPGQGLRLIYYSQIVNDFQKGDIAEGYSVSREKKESFPLTVTSAQKNPTAFYLCASSQALRPARNQPQHFGDGTRLSIL.

The CDR3 reads CASSSTGSPEEKLFF. Here the CDR3 DNA reads TGCGCCAGCAGCTCGACAGGGTCCCCTGAGGAAAAACTGTTTTTT. The chain has TRBV5-1 and TRBJ1-4; TRBD1 aligns across 7 bases. The CDR3 consists of 15 residues. Losses at the gene ends were 3 bases for V and 8 bases for J; bases not matched to a gene: 10. Per the germline V gene, CDR1 is SGHRS and CDR2 is YFSETQ.

This CDR3 is CASSVGRTGTYEQYF. The CDR3 nucleotides read TGTGCCAGCAGCGTAGGCCGGACAGGGACCTACGAGCAGTACTTC. The chain recombines TRBV9 with TRBJ2-7; 8 nucleotides agree with TRBD1. The CDR3 length is 15 residues. The V gene end was trimmed by 0 bases and the J gene end by 2 bases; junction bases not matched to a gene: 4. Germline assignment: CDR1 SGDLS and CDR2 YYNGEE. The full variable domain, rest sourced from reference TRBV9 and TRBJ2-7, is DSGVTQTPKHLITATGQRVTLRCSPRSGDLSVYWYQQSLDQGLQFLIQYYNGEERAKGNILERFSAQQFPDLHSELNLSSLELGDSALYFCASSVGRTGTYEQYFGPGTRLTVT.

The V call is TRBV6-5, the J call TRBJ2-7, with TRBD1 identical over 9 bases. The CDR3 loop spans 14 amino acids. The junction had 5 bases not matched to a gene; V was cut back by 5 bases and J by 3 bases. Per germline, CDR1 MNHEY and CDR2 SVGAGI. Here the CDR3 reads CASSHTTGGYEQYF. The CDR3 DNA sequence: TGTGCCAGCAGTCATACGACAGGGGGCTACGAGCAGTACTTC.

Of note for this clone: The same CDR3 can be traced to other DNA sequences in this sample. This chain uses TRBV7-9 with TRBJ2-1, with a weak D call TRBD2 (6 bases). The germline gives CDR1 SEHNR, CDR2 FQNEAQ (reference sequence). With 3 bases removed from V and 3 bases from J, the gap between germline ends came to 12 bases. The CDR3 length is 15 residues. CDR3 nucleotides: TGTGCCAGCAGCTTTACCTCCGGGAGCTACAATGAGCAGTTCTTC. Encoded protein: CASSFTSGSYNEQFF.

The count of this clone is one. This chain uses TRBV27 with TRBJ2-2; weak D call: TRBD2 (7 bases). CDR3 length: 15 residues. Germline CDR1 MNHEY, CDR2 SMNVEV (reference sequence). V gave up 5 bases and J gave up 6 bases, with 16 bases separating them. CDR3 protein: CASSNTRGAAGELFF. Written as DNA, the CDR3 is TGTGCCAGCAGTAATACTCGGGGGGCAGCCGGGGAGCTGTTTTTT.

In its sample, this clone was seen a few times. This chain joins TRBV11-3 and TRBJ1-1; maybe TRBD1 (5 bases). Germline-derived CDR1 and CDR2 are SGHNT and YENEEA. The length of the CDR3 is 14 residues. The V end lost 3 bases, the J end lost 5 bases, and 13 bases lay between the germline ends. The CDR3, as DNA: TGTGCCAGCAGCTTGGGCAGGGAAGGTACTGAAGCTTTCTTT. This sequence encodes CASSLGREGTEAFF.

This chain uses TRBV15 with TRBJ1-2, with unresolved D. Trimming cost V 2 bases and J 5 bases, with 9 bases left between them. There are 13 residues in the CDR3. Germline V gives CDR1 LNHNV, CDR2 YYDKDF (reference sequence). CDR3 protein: CATSRTEKYGYTF. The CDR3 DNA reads TGTGCCACCAGCAGAACAGAAAAGTATGGCTACACCTTC.

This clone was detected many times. DNA of the CDR3: TGTGCCAGCAGTGGACTAGGACGGACCTACGAGCAGTACTTC. Protein sequence: CASSGLGRTYEQYF. This rearrangement joins TRBV6-5 to TRBJ2-7; 7 positions match TRBD2. Germline V gene lookup returns CDR1 MNHEY and CDR2 SVGAGI. V lost 5 bases, J lost 2 bases, and 6 bases stayed unmatched. The CDR3 sequence is 14 residues long.

The CDR3 loop is CASSKGGQLNQPQHF. CDR3 coding DNA: TGTGCCAGTAGTAAAGGCGGACAGTTGAATCAGCCCCAGCATTTT. The chain links TRBV19 to TRBJ1-5; D may be TRBD1 (6 bases). The CDR3 spans 15 residues. The V gene lost 4 bases and the J gene lost 4 bases, with 14 bases spanning the gap. Looked up from germline, CDR1 is LNHDA and CDR2 is SQIVND (reference sequence).

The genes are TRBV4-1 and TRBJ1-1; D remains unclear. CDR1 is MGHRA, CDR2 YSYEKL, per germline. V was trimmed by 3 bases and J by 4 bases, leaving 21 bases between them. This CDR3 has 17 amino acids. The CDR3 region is CASSQLPGLKVGTEAFF. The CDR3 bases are TGCGCCAGCAGCCAGCTCCCCGGCCTCAAGGTGGGCACTGAAGCTTTCTTT.

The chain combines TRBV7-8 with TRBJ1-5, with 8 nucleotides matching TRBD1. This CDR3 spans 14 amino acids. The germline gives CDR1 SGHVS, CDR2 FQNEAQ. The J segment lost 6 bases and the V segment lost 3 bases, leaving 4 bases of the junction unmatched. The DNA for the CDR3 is TGTGCCAGCAGCTTGTACAGGGGGAGTCAGCCCCAGCATTTT. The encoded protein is CASSLYRGSQPQHF. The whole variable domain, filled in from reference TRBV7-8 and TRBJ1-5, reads GAGVSQSPRYKVAKRGQDVALRCDPISGHVSLFWYQQALGQGPEFLTYFQNEAQLDKSGLPSDRFFAERPEGSVSTLKIQRTQQEDSAVYLCASSLYRGSQPQHFGDGTRLSIL.

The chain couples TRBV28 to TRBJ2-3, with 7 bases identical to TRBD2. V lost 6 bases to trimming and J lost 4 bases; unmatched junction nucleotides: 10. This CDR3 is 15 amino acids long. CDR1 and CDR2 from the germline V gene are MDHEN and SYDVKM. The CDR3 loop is CASSELREVADTQYF. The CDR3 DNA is TGTGCCAGCAGCGAACTCCGGGAGGTAGCAGATACGCAGTATTTT.

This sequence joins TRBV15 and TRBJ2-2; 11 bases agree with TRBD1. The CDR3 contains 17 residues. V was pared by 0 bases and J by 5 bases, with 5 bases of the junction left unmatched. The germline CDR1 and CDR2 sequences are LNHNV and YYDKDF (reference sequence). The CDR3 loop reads CATSRDRTGGFTGELFF. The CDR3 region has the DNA TGTGCCACCAGCAGAGACAGGACAGGGGGCTTTACCGGGGAGCTGTTTTTT. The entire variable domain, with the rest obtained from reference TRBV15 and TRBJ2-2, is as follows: DAMVIQNPRYQVTQFGKPVTLSCSQTLNHNVMYWYQQKSSQAPKLLFHYYDKDFNNEADTPDNFQSRRPNTSFCFLDIRSPGLGDTAMYLCATSRDRTGGFTGELFFGEGSRLTVL.

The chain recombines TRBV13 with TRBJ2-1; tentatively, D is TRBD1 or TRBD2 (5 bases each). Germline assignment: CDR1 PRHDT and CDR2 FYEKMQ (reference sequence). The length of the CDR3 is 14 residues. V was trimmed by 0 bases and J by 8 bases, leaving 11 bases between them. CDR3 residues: CASSLGRGMDEQFF. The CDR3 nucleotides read TGTGCCAGCAGCTTAGGGAGGGGAATGGATGAGCAGTTCTTC.

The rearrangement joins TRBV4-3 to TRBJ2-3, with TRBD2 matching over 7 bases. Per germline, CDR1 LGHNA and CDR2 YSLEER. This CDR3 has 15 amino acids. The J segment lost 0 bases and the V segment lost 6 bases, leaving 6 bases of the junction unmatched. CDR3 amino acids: CASSRLLASTDTQYF. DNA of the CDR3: TGCGCCAGCAGTCGACTACTAGCGAGCACAGATACGCAGTATTTT.

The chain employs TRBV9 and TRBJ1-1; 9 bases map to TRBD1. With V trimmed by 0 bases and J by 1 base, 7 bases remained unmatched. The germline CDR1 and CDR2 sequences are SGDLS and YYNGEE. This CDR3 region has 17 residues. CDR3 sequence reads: CASSVEGTGSSNTEAFF. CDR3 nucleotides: TGTGCCAGCAGCGTAGAAGGGACAGGGAGTTCGAACACTGAAGCTTTCTTT.

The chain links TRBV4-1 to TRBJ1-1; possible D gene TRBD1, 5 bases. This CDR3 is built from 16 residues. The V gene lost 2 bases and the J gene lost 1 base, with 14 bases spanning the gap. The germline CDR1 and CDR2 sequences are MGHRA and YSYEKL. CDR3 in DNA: TGCGCCAGCAGCCAACCCCTCCGTCAGGGGAACACTGAAGCTTTCTTT. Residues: CASSQPLRQGNTEAFF.

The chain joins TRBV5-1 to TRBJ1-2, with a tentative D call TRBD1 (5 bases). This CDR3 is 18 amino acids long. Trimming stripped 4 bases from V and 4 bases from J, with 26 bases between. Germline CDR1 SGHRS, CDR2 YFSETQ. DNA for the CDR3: TGCGCCAGCAGCCCCACGACGGGGCCCTCAAGAAGGTCCTATGGCTACACCTTC. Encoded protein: CASSPTTGPSRRSYGYTF.

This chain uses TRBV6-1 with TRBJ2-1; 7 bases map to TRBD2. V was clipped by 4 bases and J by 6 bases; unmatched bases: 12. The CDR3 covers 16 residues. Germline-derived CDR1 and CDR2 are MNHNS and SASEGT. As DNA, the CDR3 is TGTGCCAGCAGTGTTTCCGTAGGACTAGAGCTCAATGAGCAGTTCTTC. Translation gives CASSVSVGLELNEQFF.

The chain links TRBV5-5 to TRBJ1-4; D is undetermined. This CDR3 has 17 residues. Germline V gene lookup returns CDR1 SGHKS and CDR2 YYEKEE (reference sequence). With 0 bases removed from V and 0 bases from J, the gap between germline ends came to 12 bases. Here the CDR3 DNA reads TGTGCCAGCAGCTTGGTAATTGTCCCGGCAACTAATGAAAAACTGTTTTTT. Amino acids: CASSLVIVPATNEKLFF.

The DNA for the CDR3 is TGTGCCAGCAGTTACGACGGACTAGCGGGACAAGAGACCCAGTACTTC. It codes for CASSYDGLAGQETQYF. The gene calls are TRBV27 and TRBJ2-5; 12 bases match TRBD2. Germline CDR1 is MNHEY and CDR2 is SMNVEV (reference sequence). With 4 bases clipped from V and 2 bases from J, the junction kept 5 bases outside the gene matches. The CDR3 extends over 16 amino acids.

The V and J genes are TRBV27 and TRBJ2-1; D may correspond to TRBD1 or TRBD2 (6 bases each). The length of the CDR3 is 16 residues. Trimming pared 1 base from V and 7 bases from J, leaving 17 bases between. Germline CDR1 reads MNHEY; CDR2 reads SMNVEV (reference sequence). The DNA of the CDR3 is TGTGCCAGCAGTTTATATCGGGGGCCCCGTGGAAATGAGCAGTTCTTC. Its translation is CASSLYRGPRGNEQFF.